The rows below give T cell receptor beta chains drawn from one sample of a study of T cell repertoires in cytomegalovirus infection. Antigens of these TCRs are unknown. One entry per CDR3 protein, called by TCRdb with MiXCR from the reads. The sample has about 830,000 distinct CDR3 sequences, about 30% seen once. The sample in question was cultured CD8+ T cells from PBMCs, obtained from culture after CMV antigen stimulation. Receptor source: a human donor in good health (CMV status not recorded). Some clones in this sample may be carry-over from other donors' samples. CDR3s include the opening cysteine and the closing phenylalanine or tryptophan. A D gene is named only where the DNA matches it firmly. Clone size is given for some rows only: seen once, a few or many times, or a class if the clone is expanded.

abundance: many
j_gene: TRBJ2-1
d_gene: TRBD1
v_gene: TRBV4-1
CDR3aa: CASSQGHHRDRVYNEQFF
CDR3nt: TGCGCCAGCAGCCAGGGTCACCACCGGGACAGGGTATACAATGAGCAGTTCTTC

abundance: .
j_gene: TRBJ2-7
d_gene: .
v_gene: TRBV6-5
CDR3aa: CASSYTRAGFEQYF
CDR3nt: TGTGCCAGCAGTTACACTCGGGCGGGGTTCGAGCAGTACTTC

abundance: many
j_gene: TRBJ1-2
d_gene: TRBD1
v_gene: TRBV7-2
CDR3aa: CASSFEGADYGYTF
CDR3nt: TGTGCCAGCAGCTTTGAGGGGGCAGACTATGGCTACACCTTC

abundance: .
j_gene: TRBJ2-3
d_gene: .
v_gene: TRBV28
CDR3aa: CASSGAKQDTRTDTQYF
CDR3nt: TGTGCCAGCAGTGGGGCAAAACAGGACACCCGCACAGATACGCAGTATTTT

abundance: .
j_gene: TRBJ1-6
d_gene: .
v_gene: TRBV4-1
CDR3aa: CASSQGPPENSPLHF
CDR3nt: TGCGCCAGCAGCCAAGGGCCCCCAGAAAATTCACCCCTCCACTTT

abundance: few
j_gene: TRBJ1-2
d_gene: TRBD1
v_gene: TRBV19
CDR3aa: CASSPGGFGGYTF
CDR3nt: TGTGCCAGTAGCCCAGGGGGCTTCGGTGGCTACACCTTC

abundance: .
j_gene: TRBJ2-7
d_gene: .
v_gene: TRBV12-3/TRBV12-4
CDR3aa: CANSPAQVNEQYF
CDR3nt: TGTGCCAACAGTCCAGCCCAAGTCAACGAGCAGTACTTC

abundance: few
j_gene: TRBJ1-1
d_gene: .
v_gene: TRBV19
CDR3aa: CASSDLTVNTEAFF
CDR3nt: TGTGCCAGTAGCGACCTGACAGTGAACACTGAAGCTTTCTTT

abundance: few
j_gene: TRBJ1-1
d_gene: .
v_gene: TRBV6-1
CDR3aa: CASSEIVGNTEAFF
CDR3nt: TGTGCCAGCAGTGAAATTGTGGGGAACACTGAAGCTTTCTTT

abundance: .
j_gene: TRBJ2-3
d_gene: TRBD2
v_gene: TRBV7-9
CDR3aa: CVSSRRLAGETVLGTDTQYF
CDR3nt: TGTGTCAGCAGCCGCAGACTAGCGGGGGAGACAGTTCTTGGTACAGATACGCAGTATTTT

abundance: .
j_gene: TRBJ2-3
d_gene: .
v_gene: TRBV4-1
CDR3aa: CASSQEAPTDTQYF
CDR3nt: TGCGCCAGCAGCCAAGAGGCCCCCACAGATACGCAGTATTTT

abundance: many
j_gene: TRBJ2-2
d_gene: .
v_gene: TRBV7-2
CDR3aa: CASSLVTFGGELFF
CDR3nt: TGTGCCAGCAGCTTAGTCACGTTCGGCGGGGAGCTGTTTTTT

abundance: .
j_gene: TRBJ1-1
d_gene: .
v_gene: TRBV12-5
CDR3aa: CASGLGRSGEAFF
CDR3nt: TGTGCTAGTGGTTTGGGCAGGTCGGGTGAAGCTTTCTTT

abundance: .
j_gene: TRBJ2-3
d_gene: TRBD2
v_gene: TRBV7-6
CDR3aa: CASSPGRGETDTQYF
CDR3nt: TGTGCCAGCAGCCCAGGGAGGGGCGAGACAGATACGCAGTATTTT

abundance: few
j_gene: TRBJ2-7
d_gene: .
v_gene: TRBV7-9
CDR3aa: CASSYRDPPSHEQYF
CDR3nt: TGTGCCAGCAGCTACCGGGACCCCCCTTCCCACGAGCAGTACTTC

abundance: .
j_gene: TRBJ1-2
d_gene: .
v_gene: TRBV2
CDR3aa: CASSEAFELMDYGYTF
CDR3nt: TGTGCCAGCAGTGAAGCGTTCGAGCTAATGGACTATGGCTACACCTTC

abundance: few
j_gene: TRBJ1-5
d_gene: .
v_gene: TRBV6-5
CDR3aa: CASSYDSSNQPQHF
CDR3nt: TGTGCCAGCAGTTATGATAGTAGCAATCAGCCCCAGCATTTT